Shown below are 6 T cell receptor beta chains from a single sample sequenced in a study of blood T cell repertoires in COVID-19. This table comes from immunoSEQ multiplex PCR, and its TCRdb copy is limited to in-frame clones, with some not included. The table records 95,000 to 110,000 clones, 84% of them present only once. Sequenced: peripheral blood. Receptor source: a man aged 55-75 years with acute or convalescent COVID-19.

This rearrangement joins TRBV3-1 (or the pseudogene TRBV3-2) to TRBJ2-7; 7 bases align to TRBD1. The CDR3 is 16 amino acids. V gave up 1 base and J gave up 2 bases; unmatched junction bases: 8. The germline V gene encodes CDR1 LGHDT and CDR2 YNNKEL (reference sequence). In DNA, the CDR3 is TGTGCCAGCAGCCAAGCAGTCACAGGGGTGACCTACGAGCAGTACTTC. Residues: CASSQAVTGVTYEQYF.

This rearrangement joins TRBV20-1 to TRBJ2-1, with TRBD2 identical over 7 bases. Germline CDR1 DFQATT, CDR2 SNEGSKA (reference sequence). CDR3 length: 14 residues. V shed 3 bases, J shed 10 bases, and the junction held 12 bases outside the gene matches. This chain's CDR3 is CSASPGLGVSEQFF. DNA of the CDR3: TGCAGTGCTAGTCCCGGACTAGGGGTTAGCGAGCAGTTCTTC.

The chain recombines TRBV7-9 with TRBJ2-7; 8 bases map to TRBD2. Germline V gene data show CDR1 as SEHNR and CDR2 as FQNEAQ (reference sequence). The CDR3 totals 16 residues. The V segment lost 5 bases and the J segment 1 base; nucleotides outside the gene matches: 10. As DNA, the CDR3 is TGTGCCAGCAGCCGTTCGGGAGGGACATCTTCCTACGAGCAGTACTTC. Translating gives CASSRSGGTSSYEQYF.

CDR3 sequence: CASSQDWGVVRTEAFF. The CDR3 nucleotides read TGTGCCAGCAGCCAAGATTGGGGGGTGGTGAGGACTGAAGCTTTCTTT. The rearrangement uses TRBV14 and TRBJ1-1, with D maybe TRBD1 (5 bases). The germline CDR1 and CDR2 sequences are SGHDN and FVKESK. The CDR3 spans 16 residues. V gave up 0 bases and J gave up 5 bases, with 16 bases separating them.

The CDR3 nucleotides are TGCGCCAGCAGCCGATCCGGGACTAGCGGGGCGAGCTCCTACAATGAGCAGTTCTTC. This encodes CASSRSGTSGASSYNEQFF. The chain uses TRBV4-3 and TRBJ2-1; TRBD2 matches 13 bases. After removal of 4 bases from V and 0 bases from J, the junction contained 9 bases not matched to a gene. The CDR3 length is 19 residues. From germline, CDR1 is LGHNA and CDR2 YSLEER.

The rearrangement joins TRBV6-6 to TRBJ1-2, with a weak D call TRBD1 (5 bases). This CDR3 region has 16 residues. CDR1 and CDR2 from the germline V gene are MNHNY and SVGAGI (reference sequence). V dropped 7 bases and J dropped 4 bases, with 22 bases sitting between them. The CDR3 reads CASIIRGDSYVYGYTF. CDR3 sequence (DNA): TGTGCCAGCATCATAAGGGGTGATTCCTACGTCTATGGCTACACCTTC.